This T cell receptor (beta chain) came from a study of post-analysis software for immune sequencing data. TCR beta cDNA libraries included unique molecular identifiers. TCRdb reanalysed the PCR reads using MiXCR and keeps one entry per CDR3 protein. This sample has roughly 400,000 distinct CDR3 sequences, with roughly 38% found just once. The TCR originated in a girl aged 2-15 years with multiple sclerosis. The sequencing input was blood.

DNA for the CDR3: TGTGCCAGCAGCATACCTACCGGGACAGGGGGTACAGAGACCCAGTACTTC. Its protein product is CASSIPTGTGGTETQYF. J is TRBJ2-5 and V is TRBV21-1; the D call TRBD1 from the table was never checked on the DNA. TRBV21-1 is a recognized pseudogene. The CDR3 length is 17 residues.